These 14 T cell receptor beta chains share one sample of origin, sequenced in a study of cytomegalovirus exposure and HLA in healthy donors. Produced via immunoSEQ multiplex PCR; TCRdb's table is partial and in-frame only. The table shows about 160,000 clones, with roughly 95% occurring only once. The sequencing input was PBMCs. The source is a young woman in good health and CMV-seronegative.

The gene calls are TRBV7-8 and TRBJ1-2, with 7 bases matching TRBD1. This CDR3 comprises 15 residues. The trim removed 4 bases at V and 6 bases at J, leaving 11 bases unmatched. Germline-derived CDR1 and CDR2 are SGHVS and FQNEAQ. This CDR3 is CASSSMGQRVDGYTF. CDR3 DNA: TGTGCCAGCAGCTCCATGGGACAGCGGGTTGATGGCTACACCTTC.

The chain has TRBV6-1 and TRBJ2-5; TRBD2 agrees at 10 bases. Losses at the gene ends were 7 bases for V and 3 bases for J; bases not matched to a gene: 8. Germline assignment: CDR1 MNHNS and CDR2 SASEGT. The CDR3 has 15 amino acids. The CDR3 spells CASIPPGLAEETQYF. The CDR3 nucleotides are TGTGCCAGCATTCCCCCCGGACTAGCGGAAGAGACCCAGTACTTC.

The V call is TRBV27, the J call TRBJ1-6; D call uncertain. Trimming took off 3 bases at V and 7 bases at J, with 19 bases between the two ends. Germline V lookup: CDR1 MNHEY, CDR2 SMNVEV (reference sequence). This CDR3 spans 17 amino acids. The CDR3 is CASSFTGIPTPNSPLHF. The CDR3 DNA reads TGTGCCAGCAGTTTTACCGGGATCCCGACCCCAAATTCACCCCTCCACTTT.

V gene TRBV6-6 combines with J gene TRBJ1-4; TRBD1 might be the D (5 bases). Germline CDR1 is MNHNY and CDR2 is SVGAGI (reference sequence). The CDR3 contains 16 residues. V was shortened by 5 bases and J by 8 bases, with 21 bases between the two germline ends. The CDR3 spells CASSPRGGTTGEKLFF. For the CDR3, the DNA is TGTGCCAGCAGTCCCCGGGGCGGGACCACAGGCGAAAAACTGTTTTTT.

The J gene is TRBJ2-7, the V gene TRBV5-6, with D unresolved. Trimming stripped 3 bases from V and 6 bases from J, with 7 bases between. The CDR3 has 11 residues. The germline CDR1 and CDR2 sequences are SGHDT and YYEEEE. CDR3 sequence reads: CASSSRVEQYF. The CDR3 DNA sequence: TGTGCCAGCAGCTCCCGGGTCGAGCAGTACTTC.

J is TRBJ1-4 and V is TRBV7-2; perhaps TRBD1 as D (6 bases). The CDR3 spans 14 residues. Per germline, CDR1 SGHTA and CDR2 FQGNSA. V was trimmed by 5 bases and J by 4 bases, leaving 11 bases between them. CDR3 DNA: TGTGCCAGCAGCCCACAGGGTTTTAATGAAAAACTGTTTTTT. It is translated as CASSPQGFNEKLFF.

The chain links TRBV7-3 to TRBJ1-1; D call uncertain. Looked up from germline, CDR1 is SGHTA and CDR2 is FQGTGA. The ends were cut back, 6 bases at V and 4 bases at J, with 12 bases in the middle. The CDR3 contains 13 residues. In nucleotides, the CDR3 is TGTGCCAGCAGTTTCAGGAGGACCACTGAAGCTTTCTTT. Protein sequence: CASSFRRTTEAFF.

The rearrangement joins TRBV15 to TRBJ1-2; D perhaps matches TRBD1 (6 bases). Germline-derived CDR1 and CDR2 are LNHNV and YYDKDF (reference sequence). The CDR3 spans 13 residues. Trimming pared 5 bases from V and 7 bases from J, leaving 14 bases between. The CDR3 DNA follows: TGTGCCACCAGCGGGGGCCAGGAGGTTGGCTACACCTTC. Encoded protein: CATSGGQEVGYTF.

This chain joins TRBV4-1 and TRBJ1-5, with a tentative D call TRBD1 (5 bases). CDR3 size: 17 residues. V was pared by 2 bases and J by 4 bases, with 18 bases between. Germline assignment: CDR1 MGHRA and CDR2 YSYEKL. CDR3 sequence reads: CASSQTPGLRLNQPQHF. CDR3 bases: TGCGCCAGCAGCCAAACACCGGGACTGCGACTAAATCAGCCCCAGCATTTT.

This clone occurred once. The genes are TRBV6-5 and TRBJ2-2; TRBD1 matches 8 bases. There are 14 residues in the CDR3. Germline assignment: CDR1 MNHEY and CDR2 SVGAGI. The junction had 9 bases not matched to a gene; V was cut back by 8 bases and J by 7 bases. The CDR3 region is CASQMDRVDGELFF. The CDR3, as DNA: TGTGCCAGCCAAATGGACAGGGTCGACGGGGAGCTGTTTTTT.

The genes are TRBV7-4 and TRBJ1-4, with D maybe TRBD1 (5 bases). CDR1 is SGHVT, CDR2 SQSDAQ, per germline. There are 15 residues in the CDR3. V was clipped by 11 bases and J by 0 bases, with 16 bases between them. DNA of the CDR3: TGTGCCCACTTGCGGGGGGGAACAACTAATGAAAAACTGTTTTTT. This sequence encodes CAHLRGGTTNEKLFF.

V gene TRBV7-9 combines with J gene TRBJ1-1; no clear D gene. Germline V gives CDR1 SEHNR, CDR2 FQNEAQ (reference sequence). The CDR3 is made up of 13 amino acids. Trimming stripped 8 bases from V and 1 base from J, with 11 bases between. In nucleotides, the CDR3 is TGTGCCAGCGCCGGAACTAGGAACACTGAAGCTTTCTTT. It codes for CASAGTRNTEAFF.

The chain has TRBV2 and TRBJ1-6, with TRBD1 matching 7 bases. Trimming took 4 bases from V and 5 from J; bases not matched to a gene: 5. CDR3 length: 15 residues. In germline, CDR1 is SNHLY, CDR2 FYNNEI. The CDR3: CASSATGADNSPLHF. CDR3 nucleotides: TGTGCCAGCAGTGCAACAGGGGCAGATAATTCACCCCTCCACTTT.

This clone was counted a single time. The chain joins TRBV9 to TRBJ2-2; 8 positions match TRBD2. The CDR3 totals 16 residues. From germline, CDR1 is SGDLS and CDR2 YYNGEE. V dropped 3 bases and J dropped 4; count of bases not matched to a gene: 8. The CDR3 here is CASSAGSGGATGELFF. CDR3 nucleotides: TGTGCCAGCAGCGCCGGATCCGGGGGGGCCACCGGGGAGCTGTTTTTT.